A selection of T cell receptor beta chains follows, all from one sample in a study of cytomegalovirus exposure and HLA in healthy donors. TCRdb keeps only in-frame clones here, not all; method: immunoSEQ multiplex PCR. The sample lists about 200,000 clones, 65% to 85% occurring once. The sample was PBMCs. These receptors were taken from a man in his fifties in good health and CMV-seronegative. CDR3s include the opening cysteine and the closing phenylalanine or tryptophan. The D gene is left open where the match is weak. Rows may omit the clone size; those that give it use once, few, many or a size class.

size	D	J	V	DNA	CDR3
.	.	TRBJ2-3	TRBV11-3	TGTGCCAGCAGCTTAGATTGGAGCTCGGATACGCAGTATTTT	CASSLDWSSDTQYF
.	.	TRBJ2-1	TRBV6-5	TGTGCCAGCAGTTACTCTCATGGGGGCCGACGGAATGAGCAGTTCTTC	CASSYSHGGRRNEQFF
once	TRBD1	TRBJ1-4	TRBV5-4	TGTGCCAGCAGCTTACAGGGGGCTGCAACTAATGAAAAACTGTTTTTT	CASSLQGAATNEKLFF
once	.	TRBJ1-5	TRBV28	TGTGCCAGCAGTTTAGACAGGAGGAAAAATCAGCCCCAGCATTTT	CASSLDRRKNQPQHF
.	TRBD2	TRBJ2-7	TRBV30	TGTGCCTGGAGAGATCGCGGGAGGGCCCACGAGCAGTACTTC	CAWRDRGRAHEQYF
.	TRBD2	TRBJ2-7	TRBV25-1	TGTGCCAGCAGGGGGGGGTCCTACGAGCAGTACTTC	CASRGGSYEQYF
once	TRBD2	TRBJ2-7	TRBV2	TGTGCCAGCAGCCTTAGCGGGACCTCCTACGAGCAGTACTTC	CASSLSGTSYEQYF
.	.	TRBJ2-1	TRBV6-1	TGTGCCAGCAGTGAAGATAGGACAGACCCCAATGAGCAGTTCTTC	CASSEDRTDPNEQFF
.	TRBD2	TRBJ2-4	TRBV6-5	TGTGCCAGCAGTCGGACTAGGAGTCAGGAAAACATTCAGTACTTC	CASSRTRSQENIQYF
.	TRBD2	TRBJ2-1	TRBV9	TGTGCCAGCAGCACGACTAGCGAAAACTCCTACAATGAGCAGTTCTTC	CASSTTSENSYNEQFF
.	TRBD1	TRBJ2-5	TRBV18	TGTGCCAGCTCACCGGGACAGGGCGAGACCCAGTACTTC	CASSPGQGETQYF
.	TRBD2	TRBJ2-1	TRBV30	TGTGCCTGGAGCCTGGGACTAGCGGAAAACAATGAGCAGTTCTTC	CAWSLGLAENNEQFF
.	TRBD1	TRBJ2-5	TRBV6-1	TGTGCCAGCAGTGACCCGGGCAGGGGGGAGACCCAGTACTTC	CASSDPGRGETQYF
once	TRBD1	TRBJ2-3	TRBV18	TGTGCCAGCTCACCGGGACAGGGTGTGAATACGCAGTATTTT	CASSPGQGVNTQYF
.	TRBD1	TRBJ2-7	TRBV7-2	TGTGCCAGCAGCTCAGGACAGGGCAAGACCCCCACCTACGAGCAGTACTTC	CASSSGQGKTPTYEQYF
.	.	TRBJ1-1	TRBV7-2	TGTGCCAGCAGCTTACAGATCGTGAACACTGAAGCTTTCTTT	CASSLQIVNTEAFF
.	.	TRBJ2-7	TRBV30	TGTGCCTGGAGTGTACTAGGAACCTACGAGCAGTACTTC	CAWSVLGTYEQYF
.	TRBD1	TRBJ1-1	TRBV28	TGTGCCAGCTGCGGGACAGCGAACACTGAAGCTTTCTTT	CASCGTANTEAFF
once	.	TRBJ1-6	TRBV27	TGTGCCAGCAGTTTCCGGCAGGTTAATTCACCCCTCCACTTT	CASSFRQVNSPLHF
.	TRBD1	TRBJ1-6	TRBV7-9	TGTGCCAGCAGCCCTCAGGGGGCGAGAAATTCACCCCTCCACTTT	CASSPQGARNSPLHF
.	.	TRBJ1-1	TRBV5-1	TGCGCCAGCAGCTACGGGAACACTGAAGCTTTCTTT	CASSYGNTEAFF
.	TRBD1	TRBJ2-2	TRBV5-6	TGTGCCAGCAGCTCCCAGGGGGCCGGGGAGCTGTTTTTT	CASSSQGAGELFF
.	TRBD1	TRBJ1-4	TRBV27	TGTGCCAGCAGCAGACAGGGACTAACTAATGAAAAACTGTTTTTT	CASSRQGLTNEKLFF
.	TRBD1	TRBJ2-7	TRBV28	TGTGCCAGCCCAACTCAGACAGGGATCGAGCAGTACTTC	CASPTQTGIEQYF
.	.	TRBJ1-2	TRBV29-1	TGCAGCGTCCAACCGAGGGAGGACTATGGCTACACCTTC	CSVQPREDYGYTF
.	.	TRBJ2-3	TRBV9	TGTGCCAGCAGCGTAGCGGGACATGTTTCTAGCACAGATACGCAGTATTTT	CASSVAGHVSSTDTQYF
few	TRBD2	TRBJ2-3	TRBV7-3	TGTGCCAGCAGCTCGCGGGAGGGCCTGGGAGATACGCAGTATTTT	CASSSREGLGDTQYF
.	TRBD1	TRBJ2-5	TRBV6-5	TGTGCCAGCAGTTACTGGACAGGGAGTGAAGAGACCCAGTACTTC	CASSYWTGSEETQYF
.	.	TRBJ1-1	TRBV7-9	TGTGCCAGCAGCTTAAGAGGTACGAACACTGAAGCTTTCTTT	CASSLRGTNTEAFF
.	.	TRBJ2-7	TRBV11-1	TGTGCCAGCAGCTTAATATACGGGGGACAGCGCTACGAGCAGTACTTC	CASSLIYGGQRYEQYF
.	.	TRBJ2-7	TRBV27	TGTGCCAGCAGGAAGCCCTTCGGGGTGGGAGAGCAGTACTTC	CASRKPFGVGEQYF
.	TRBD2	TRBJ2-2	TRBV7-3	TGTGCCAGCAGTGGACTAGCTGGCGGGGAGCTGTTTTTT	CASSGLAGGELFF
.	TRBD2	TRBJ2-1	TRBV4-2	TGTGCCAGCAGCCAAGATTCCGGACTAGCGGTAAACAATGAGCAGTTCTTC	CASSQDSGLAVNNEQFF
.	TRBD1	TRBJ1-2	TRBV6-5	TGTGCCAGCAGTTATCAGGGGGGAACCTATGGCTACACCTTC	CASSYQGGTYGYTF
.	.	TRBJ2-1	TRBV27	TGTGCCAGCAGTTTATTATTCAATGAGCAGTTCTTC	CASSLLFNEQFF
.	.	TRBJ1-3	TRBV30	TGTGCCTGGAGTGATTTCGCGTCAGGGGCCTCCCCTCGAGGCACCATATATTTT	CAWSDFASGASPRGTIYF
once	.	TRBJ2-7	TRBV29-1	TGCAGCGTTGACAGGGGGGACAAGAGCTCCTACGAGCAGTACTTC	CSVDRGDKSSYEQYF
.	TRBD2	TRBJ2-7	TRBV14	TGTGCCAGCAGCCGCGGACTAGCGGATCTCTACGAGCAGTACTTC	CASSRGLADLYEQYF
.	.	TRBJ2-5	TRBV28	TGTGCCAGCAGCATCCCAGGACAAGAGACCCAGTACTTC	CASSIPGQETQYF
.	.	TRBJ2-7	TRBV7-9	TGTGCCAGCAGCTTTCCCCTAGACTACGAGCAGTACTTC	CASSFPLDYEQYF
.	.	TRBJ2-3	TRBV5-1	TGCGCCAGCAGCTTGCAGGGGACAGATACGCAGTATTTT	CASSLQGTDTQYF
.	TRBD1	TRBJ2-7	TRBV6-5	TGTGCCAGCAGTAGGACAGGGTCCCACGAGCAGTACTTC	CASSRTGSHEQYF
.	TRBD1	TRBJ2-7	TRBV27	TGTGCCAGCAGGCCGACAGGGGCCGACTACGAGCAGTACTTC	CASRPTGADYEQYF
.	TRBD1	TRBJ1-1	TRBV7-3	TGTGCCAGCAGCGGGGGACAGGGGGTGGCTTTCTTT	CASSGGQGVAFF
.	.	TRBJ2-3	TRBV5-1	TGCGCCAGCAGCCTTACTAGGACGAGCACAGATACGCAGTATTTT	CASSLTRTSTDTQYF
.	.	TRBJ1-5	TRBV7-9	TGTGCCAGCAGCCATAGCAATCAGCCCCAGCATTTT	CASSHSNQPQHF
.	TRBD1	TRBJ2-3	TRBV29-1	TGCAGCGCTGTCCCGACAGGGGGAAGCACAGATACGCAGTATTTT	CSAVPTGGSTDTQYF
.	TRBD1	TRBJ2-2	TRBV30	TGTGCCTGGAGTGGACAGGGGACCGGGGAGCTGTTTTTT	CAWSGQGTGELFF
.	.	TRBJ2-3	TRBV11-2	TGTGCCAGCAGAAGCCCCAGGGCGGTCACAGATACGCAGTATTTT	CASRSPRAVTDTQYF
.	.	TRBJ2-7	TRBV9	TGTGCCAGCAGCGATGGACTAAGGAAGCAGTACTTC	CASSDGLRKQYF
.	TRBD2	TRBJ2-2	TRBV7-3	TGTGCCAGCAGCTCCTACCATAGCGGGAAGAACACCGGGGAGCTGTTTTTT	CASSSYHSGKNTGELFF
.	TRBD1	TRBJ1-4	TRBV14	TGTGCCAGCAGCCACCTGGACAGGTCGGCGGGGGAAAAACTGTTTTTT	CASSHLDRSAGEKLFF
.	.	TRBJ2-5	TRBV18	TGTGCCAGCTCACGGGACACCCAAGAGACCCAGTACTTC	CASSRDTQETQYF
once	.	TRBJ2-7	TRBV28	TGTGCCAGCAGCTTCCTTAGCTACGAGCAGTACTTC	CASSFLSYEQYF
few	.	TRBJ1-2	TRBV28	TGTGGTTCAGGGAACTATGGCTACACCTTC	CGSGNYGYTF
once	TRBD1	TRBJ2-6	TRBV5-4	TGTGCCAGCAGCTTAACAGGGGGCTCTGGGGCCAACGTCCTGACTTTC	CASSLTGGSGANVLTF
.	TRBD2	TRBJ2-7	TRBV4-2	TGTGCCAGCAGCCAAGATCGCGGACTAGCGGGAGGTTTGGGAACCTACGAGCAGTACTTC	CASSQDRGLAGGLGTYEQYF
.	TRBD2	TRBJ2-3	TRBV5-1	TGCGCCAGCAGCTCCCGCGAGCGGGGGTCCACAGATACGCAGTATTTT	CASSSRERGSTDTQYF
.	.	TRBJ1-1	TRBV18	TGTGCCAGCTCACAGGGGATTGACACTGAAGCTTTCTTT	CASSQGIDTEAFF
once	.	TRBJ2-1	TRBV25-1	TGTGCCAGCAGTGGAACGGACAGAGCTTACAATGAGCAGTTCTTC	CASSGTDRAYNEQFF